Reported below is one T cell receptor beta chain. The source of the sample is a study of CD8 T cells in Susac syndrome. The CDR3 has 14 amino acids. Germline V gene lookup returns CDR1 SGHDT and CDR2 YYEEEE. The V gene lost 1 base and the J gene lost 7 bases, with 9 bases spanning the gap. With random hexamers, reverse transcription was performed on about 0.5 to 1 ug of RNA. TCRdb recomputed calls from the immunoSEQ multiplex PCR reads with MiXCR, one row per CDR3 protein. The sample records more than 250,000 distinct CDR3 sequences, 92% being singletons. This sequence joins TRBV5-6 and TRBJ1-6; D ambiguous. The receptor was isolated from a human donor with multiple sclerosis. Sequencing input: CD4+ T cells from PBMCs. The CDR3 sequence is CASSLYGPNSPLHF. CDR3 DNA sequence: TGTGCCAGCAGCTTGTACGGGCCCAATTCACCCCTCCACTTT.